This T cell receptor beta chain was captured in a study of shared clonotypes between healthy human individuals. Study at large: The study enrolled two women and a few men aged 18 to 49.

To note about this clone: Its antigen is not known.

The V and J ends lost 4 bases and 0 bases respectively, with 10 bases between them. CDR3 length equals 15 residues. Germline V gene data show CDR1 as MNHEY and CDR2 as SVGAGI. Study-wide results and limits: Among non-shared clonotypes, generation probabilities were lower than among those shared by all four donors.

Sorted subsets were amplified in replicate PCRs using approximately 0.2 ug DNA, roughly 30,000 T cell genomes. Sequenced by immunoSEQ multiplex PCR; TCRdb stores in-frame clones only, minus some. Among about 2.5 million clones, around 92% were seen once, and the ten largest hold approximately 0.4%. V usage is TRBV6-5 and J usage is TRBJ2-4; D is uncertain. The source material was naive CD4+ T cells from PBMCs. The subset was: CD45RA+ positively selected. The sequence derives from a young man in good health. Some clones in this sample may be carry-over from other donors' samples. The CDR3 loop reads CASSSMGLAKNIQYF. The CDR3 DNA sequence: TGTGCCAGCAGTTCCATGGGTCTAGCCAAAAACATTCAGTACTTC.